Below, one T cell receptor beta chain is given with its context. Antigen specificity is unknown. The PCR was carried out with 60 Vbeta primers and 13 Jbeta primers. Clones were sequenced by immunoSEQ multiplex PCR, and TCRdb holds only the in-frame ones, with some missing. The table has approximately 110,000 clones, about 73% seen once. From germline, CDR1 is SGHVS and CDR2 FQNEAQ. This CDR3 spans 15 amino acids. V lost 5 bases and J lost 4; bases outside the gene matches: 10. The data derive from a study of cytomegalovirus exposure and HLA in healthy donors. Findings of the study overall: In terms of immune exposure information, only CMV serostatus was available.

The V gene is TRBV7-8, the J gene TRBJ2-5, with 7 positions matching TRBD1. This receptor was identified in a woman aged 40-49 years in good health and CMV-seronegative. The sequenced sample was PBMCs. CDR3 protein: CASSIPDRLGETQYF. The CDR3 DNA is TGTGCCAGCAGCATACCGGACAGGCTGGGAGAGACCCAGTACTTC.